This is a list of T cell receptor beta chains from one sample in a study of T-cell reconstitution after alpha-beta-depleted transplantation in children. TCRdb independently ran MiXCR on the PCR reads; one entry per CDR3 protein. The sample yields about 420,000 distinct CDR3 sequences, around 16% seen once. The sequenced sample was PBMCs, mostly from graft donor cells, obtained 360 days after TCRalphabeta/CD19-depleted stem cell transplant. The receptor source for this set is a boy less than two years old who had a stem cell transplant for Wiskott-Aldrich syndrome, so the T cells may come from the graft donor. The CDR3 runs from the conserved cysteine through the conserved F or W. Clone size is shown for a subset of rows, as once, few, many or a class of expanded clone.

V: TRBV5-1
size: -
length: 18
CDR3: CASSLQGSSGGAYNEQFF

V: TRBV29-1
size: many
length: 13
CDR3: CSHTGQGTDTQYF

V: TRBV30
size: few
length: 14
CDR3: CAWTNLVIYNEQFF

V: TRBV28
size: few
length: 15
CDR3: CASRLTGVFTGELFF

V: TRBV12-3/TRBV12-4
size: -
length: 20
CDR3: CASSLLGGTSVLAGANVLTF

V: TRBV12-3/TRBV12-4
size: few
length: 16
CDR3: CASSPIGGKNTGELFF

V: TRBV15
size: many
length: 18
CDR3: CATSRDRSTGEYHNEQFF

V: TRBV10-3
size: -
length: 14
CDR3: CATETGPTTDTQYF

V: TRBV11-2
size: few
length: 19
CDR3: CASSLWWGASGSGADTQYF

V: TRBV5-1
size: -
length: 13
CDR3: CASSLPPSYEQYF